These 30 T cell receptor beta chains came from one sample sequenced in a study of shared clonotypes between healthy human individuals. Produced via immunoSEQ multiplex PCR; TCRdb's table is partial and in-frame only. The repertoire holds about 2.5 million clones, with approximately 90% as singletons. Sequenced: naive CD4+ T cells from PBMCs. Indicated subset: CD45RA+ positively selected. The receptor set was obtained from a man aged 18 to 35 in good health. Some clones in this sample may be carry-over from other donors' samples.

This clone was counted between two and nine times. The chain couples TRBV20-1 to TRBJ1-1; D ambiguous. The CDR3 length is 10 residues. The ends were cut back, 3 bases at V and 10 bases at J, with 9 bases in the middle. Germline V gives CDR1 DFQATT, CDR2 SNEGSKA (reference sequence). For the CDR3, the DNA is TGCAGTGCTAGGAAGGGAACAGCTTTCTTT. Residues: CSARKGTAFF.

Concerning this clone itself: Other DNA variants within this sample encode the same CDR3. V usage is TRBV7-9 and J usage is TRBJ2-3; no clear D. Germline V gene lookup returns CDR1 SEHNR and CDR2 FQNEAQ (reference sequence). V was trimmed by 5 bases and J by 4 bases, leaving 4 bases between them. The CDR3 spans 11 residues. This chain's CDR3 is CASSPPDTQYF. In DNA form, the CDR3 reads TGTGCCAGCAGCCCCCCAGATACGCAGTATTTT.

V usage is TRBV6-5 and J usage is TRBJ2-1; D is perhaps TRBD1 or TRBD2 (7 bases each). Germline CDR1 and CDR2: MNHEY and SVGAGI. V was clipped by 7 bases and J by 0 bases, with 13 bases between them. The CDR3 is made up of 15 amino acids. The CDR3 nucleotides are TGTGCCAGCACCAGGGGGGGGAACTCCTACAATGAGCAGTTCTTC. The encoded protein is CASTRGGNSYNEQFF.

The chain employs TRBV6-5 and TRBJ2-1; D not resolved. With 6 bases removed from V and 0 bases from J, the gap between germline ends came to 12 bases. The V gene's germline CDR1 is MNHEY and CDR2 SVGAGI. This CDR3 has 15 residues. The CDR3 region is CASSLKAGSYNEQFF. CDR3 DNA sequence: TGTGCCAGCAGCTTAAAGGCCGGCTCCTACAATGAGCAGTTCTTC.

The J gene is TRBJ1-2, the V gene TRBV6-5; TRBD1 aligns across 7 bases. There are 14 residues in the CDR3. After removal of 2 bases from V and 4 bases from J, the junction contained 4 bases not matched to a gene. Per the germline V gene, CDR1 is MNHEY and CDR2 is SVGAGI. The CDR3 sequence is CASSYRAGGYGYTF. The DNA for the CDR3 is TGTGCCAGCAGTTACCGGGCAGGGGGCTATGGCTACACCTTC.

The chain employs TRBV5-6 and TRBJ1-2, with no clear D. CDR1 and CDR2 from the germline V gene are SGHDT and YYEEEE. V shed 0 bases and J shed 6 bases, with 18 bases lying between them. The CDR3 contains 16 residues. CDR3 residues: CASSLDVRQDPNGYTF. CDR3 in DNA: TGTGCCAGCAGCTTGGACGTACGGCAGGACCCGAATGGCTACACCTTC.

The chain uses TRBV5-6 and TRBJ2-5, with 7 bases lining up with TRBD1. The J segment lost 7 bases and the V segment lost 4 bases, leaving 16 bases of the junction unmatched. CDR3 size: 16 residues. Germline V gene sequence: CDR1 SGHDT, CDR2 YYEEEE. CDR3 in amino acids: CASSPGRGRGLVTQYF. In DNA, the CDR3 is TGTGCCAGCAGCCCCGGCCGCGGCAGGGGGTTGGTGACCCAGTACTTC. The full variable domain, completed using reference TRBV5-6 and TRBJ2-5, is DAGVTQSPTHLIKTRGQQVTLRCSPKSGHDTVSWYQQALGQGPQFIFQYYEEEERQRGNFPDRFSGHQFPNYSSELNVNALLLGDSALYLCASSPGRGRGLVTQYFGPGTRLLVL.

The chain carries TRBV7-3 and TRBJ2-6; no firm D call. Germline V gene lookup returns CDR1 SGHTA and CDR2 FQGTGA. The CDR3 runs to 14 residues. V lost 1 base, J lost 2 bases, and 3 bases lay in between. The CDR3 coding sequence is TGTGCCAGCAGCTTAAGGGCTGGGGCCAACGTCCTGACTTTC. Translated, it gives CASSLRAGANVLTF.

This chain connects TRBV28 to TRBJ1-5, with TRBD1 as a possible D gene (5 bases). Germline V gene data show CDR1 as MDHEN and CDR2 as SYDVKM. This CDR3 is built from 14 residues. Trimming took off 3 bases at V and 2 bases at J, with 8 bases between the two ends. CDR3 bases: TGTGCCAGCAGTTTGACAGTGGGCAATCAGCCCCAGCATTTT. The encoded protein is CASSLTVGNQPQHF.

Notes on this clone: A much larger clone sits a single nucleotide away, making a read error possible. The sample has other DNA sequences that encode this CDR3 too. For the CDR3, the DNA is TGTGCCAGCAGCTTGGATACAGATACGCAGTATTTT. This gives the protein CASSLDTDTQYF. The genes are TRBV5-4 and TRBJ2-3; D is ambiguous. CDR1 is SGHNT, CDR2 YYREEE, per germline (reference sequence). The CDR3 covers 12 residues. Trimming removed 0 bases at V and 3 bases at J, with 2 bases between.

CDR3 region: CASTGASSIQYF. In DNA, the CDR3 is TGTGCCAGCACAGGGGCGTCTAGCATTCAGTACTTC. The V and J genes are TRBV6-6 and TRBJ2-4, with D maybe TRBD1 (6 bases). The V end was cut by 7 bases, the J end by 9 bases, with 13 bases between. This CDR3 comprises 12 residues. Germline CDR1 is MNHNY and CDR2 is SVGAGI (reference sequence).

The chain carries TRBV5-4 and TRBJ2-7; D gene unclear. The CDR3 extends over 13 amino acids. V was trimmed by 2 bases and J by 5 bases, leaving 11 bases between them. Germline V gene sequence: CDR1 SGHNT, CDR2 YYREEE (reference sequence). CDR3 nucleotide sequence: TGTGCCAGCAGCTTTCTGGGGAACCACGAGCAGTACTTC. This translates into CASSFLGNHEQYF.

This clone was observed once. Distinct nucleotide sequences in the sample also encode this CDR3. V usage is TRBV5-1 and J usage is TRBJ2-7; 8 nucleotides align to TRBD1. Trimming took 4 bases from V and 6 from J; bases not matched to a gene: 9. This CDR3 region has 14 residues. In germline, CDR1 is SGHRS, CDR2 YFSETQ. CDR3 sequence (DNA): TGCGCCAGCAGCCTTGGACAGGGCGGAGGCGAGCAGTACTTC. This encodes CASSLGQGGGEQYF.

Concerning this clone: Other DNA variants within this sample encode the same CDR3. The CDR3 DNA sequence: TGCGCCAGCAGCCCCCGCGGGACAGGGAACACCGGGGAGCTGTTTTTT. Protein product: CASSPRGTGNTGELFF. The rearrangement joins TRBV5-1 to TRBJ2-2, with TRBD1 matching 8 bases. Germline CDR1 is SGHRS and CDR2 is YFSETQ. V shed 4 bases, J shed 1 base, and the junction held 6 bases outside the gene matches. This CDR3 is 16 amino acids long.

The chain employs TRBV6-6 and TRBJ2-7; TRBD2 agrees at 9 bases. Germline-derived CDR1 and CDR2 are MNHNY and SVGAGI (reference sequence). J gave up 1 base and V 4 bases, and 2 bases lay outside the gene matches. The CDR3 runs to 14 residues. CDR3 nucleotides: TGTGCCAGCAGTTTGGGACTAGCTTCCTACGAGCAGTACTTC. Translated: CASSLGLASYEQYF.

The chain joins TRBV10-3 to TRBJ2-2; 8 nucleotides align to TRBD1. The CDR3 contains 16 residues. Per the germline V gene, CDR1 is ENHRY and CDR2 is SYGVKD. V shed 4 bases and J 7 bases; nucleotides not matched to a gene: 11. This chain's CDR3 is CAISGYDRGGLGELFF. The CDR3 DNA sequence: TGTGCCATCAGTGGATACGACAGGGGTGGTCTCGGGGAGCTGTTTTTT.

J is TRBJ2-7 and V is TRBV9; TRBD2 aligns across 7 bases. Trimming at V came to 0 bases and at J to 5 bases, leaving 5 bases not matched to a gene. Germline CDR1 reads SGDLS; CDR2 reads YYNGEE. The CDR3 spans 14 residues. The CDR3 sequence: CASSVGGGIHEQYF. DNA for the CDR3: TGTGCCAGCAGCGTAGGGGGAGGGATCCACGAGCAGTACTTC.

This chain connects TRBV4-1 to TRBJ2-1, with TRBD2 matching over 8 bases. The CDR3 runs 13 residues. Germline values: CDR1 MGHRA, CDR2 YSYEKL. V was clipped by 7 bases and J by 10 bases; unmatched bases: 9. CDR3 protein: CASMERELGEQFF. As DNA, the CDR3 is TGCGCCAGCATGGAGCGGGAGTTAGGCGAGCAGTTCTTC.

The rearrangement links TRBV4-2 to TRBJ2-7, with TRBD1 matching 7 bases. The trim removed 0 bases at V and 6 bases at J, leaving 2 bases unmatched. CDR3 size: 13 residues. CDR1 and CDR2 from the germline V gene are LGHNA and YNFKEQ. CDR3 nucleotides: TGTGCCAGCAGCCAAGAAACAGGGGCCGAGCAGTACTTC. Translation gives CASSQETGAEQYF.

V and J are TRBV19 and TRBJ2-7; 11 bases fit TRBD1. Germline trimming cut 5 bases from V and 4 bases from J; bases unmatched to any gene: 7. CDR1 and CDR2 from the germline V gene are LNHDA and SQIVND (reference sequence). The CDR3 contains 15 residues. CDR3 coding DNA: TGTGCCAGTAGTTTTTGGACAGGGGGCAATTACGAGCAGTACTTC. As protein: CASSFWTGGNYEQYF.

This chain's CDR3 is CASRPTTSGLLTDTQYF. For the CDR3, the DNA is TGTGCCAGCAGACCTACGACTAGCGGGCTACTCACAGATACGCAGTATTTT. The chain recombines TRBV11-2 with TRBJ2-3; 10 bases match TRBD2. The CDR3 consists of 17 residues. The J segment lost 2 bases and the V segment lost 6 bases, leaving 11 bases of the junction unmatched. Germline assignment: CDR1 SGHAT and CDR2 FQNNGV.

The V call is TRBV5-4, the J call TRBJ2-1; possibly TRBD2 for D (5 bases). Germline CDR1 SGHNT, CDR2 YYREEE (reference sequence). This CDR3 has 15 amino acids. V lost 0 bases, J lost 2 bases, and 9 bases lay in between. The CDR3 loop is CASSLVFGAYNEQFF. The CDR3 region has the DNA TGTGCCAGCAGCTTGGTGTTCGGGGCCTACAATGAGCAGTTCTTC. The whole variable domain, remainder taken from reference TRBV5-4 and TRBJ2-1, is ETGVTQSPTHLIKTRGQQVTLRCSSQSGHNTVSWYQQALGQGPQFIFQYYREEENGRGNFPPRFSGLQFPNYSSELNVNALELDDSALYLCASSLVFGAYNEQFFGPGTRLTVL.

This clone was counted only a few times. This sample also contains other DNA sequences that code for the same CDR3. V gene TRBV30 combines with J gene TRBJ1-4; weak D call: TRBD1 (5 bases). This CDR3 comprises 14 residues. V was trimmed by 0 bases and J by 5 bases, leaving 10 bases between them. CDR1 is GTSNPN and CDR2 is SVGIG in the germline V gene (reference sequence). CDR3 in amino acids: CAWSVGTGNEKLFF. DNA for the CDR3: TGTGCCTGGAGTGTAGGGACCGGCAATGAAAAACTGTTTTTT.

The genes are TRBV2 and TRBJ2-4; D might be TRBD1 or TRBD2, each matching 6 bases. CDR3 length: 14 residues. V was shortened by 9 bases and J by 4 bases, with 16 bases between the two germline ends. The germline V gene encodes CDR1 SNHLY and CDR2 FYNNEI. CDR3 nucleotide sequence: TGTGCCAGTGGGACGGGGGCCTCAAAAAACATTCAGTACTTC. Translation gives CASGTGASKNIQYF.

V gene TRBV19 combines with J gene TRBJ1-1; D gene unclear. V lost 7 bases to trimming and J lost 10 bases, with 28 bases between them. Germline V CDR1 and CDR2: LNHDA, SQIVND (reference sequence). The CDR3 has 16 residues. CDR3 nucleotide sequence: TGTGCCAGTACCCCGAGCCTCTGGACGAACACTGACCCAGCTTTCTTT. Protein: CASTPSLWTNTDPAFF.

The V and J genes are TRBV15 and TRBJ2-3; 8 positions match TRBD2. The trim removed 11 bases at V and 5 bases at J, leaving 9 bases unmatched. Germline CDR1 and CDR2: LNHNV and YYDKDF (reference sequence). The CDR3 totals 13 residues. CDR3 bases: TGTGCCGCCGGGCGGGAGGTGGGAGATACGCAGTATTTT. It encodes CAAGREVGDTQYF.

The chain joins TRBV11-3 to TRBJ2-5, with D perhaps TRBD2 (5 bases). From germline, CDR1 is SGHNT and CDR2 YENEEA. The CDR3 is 12 amino acids. The V and J ends lost 4 bases and 3 bases respectively, with 6 bases between them. CDR3 amino acids: CASSSGEETQYF. CDR3 DNA: TGTGCCAGCAGCTCCGGGGAAGAGACCCAGTACTTC.

The count of this clone is one. J is TRBJ2-1 and V is TRBV5-3; unclear D gene. TRBV5-3 is classed as an ORF, of uncertain function. The CDR3 contains 16 residues. The V end lost 2 bases, the J end lost 3 bases, and 15 bases lay between the germline ends. The CDR3 is CARSFPRACGYNEQFF. CDR3 nucleotides: TGTGCCAGAAGCTTTCCCCGGGCATGCGGCTACAATGAGCAGTTCTTC.

The chain uses TRBV4-1 and TRBJ2-7, with 9 bases aligning to TRBD2. The CDR3 extends over 15 amino acids. CDR1 and CDR2 from the germline V gene are MGHRA and YSYEKL. After removal of 2 bases from V and 4 bases from J, the junction contained 6 bases not matched to a gene. This CDR3 is CASSQPGLAVYEQYF. DNA of the CDR3: TGCGCCAGCAGCCAACCGGGACTAGCTGTGTACGAGCAGTACTTC.

This chain connects TRBV28 to TRBJ2-1; D possibly corresponds to TRBD2 (5 bases). Germline CDR1 and CDR2: MDHEN and SYDVKM. The CDR3 consists of 16 residues. The ends were cut back, 4 bases at V and 4 bases at J, with 17 bases in the middle. DNA for the CDR3: TGTGCCAGCAGTTCCCCGCGGGCGGGCGGTTACAATGAGCAGTTCTTC. It encodes CASSSPRAGGYNEQFF.